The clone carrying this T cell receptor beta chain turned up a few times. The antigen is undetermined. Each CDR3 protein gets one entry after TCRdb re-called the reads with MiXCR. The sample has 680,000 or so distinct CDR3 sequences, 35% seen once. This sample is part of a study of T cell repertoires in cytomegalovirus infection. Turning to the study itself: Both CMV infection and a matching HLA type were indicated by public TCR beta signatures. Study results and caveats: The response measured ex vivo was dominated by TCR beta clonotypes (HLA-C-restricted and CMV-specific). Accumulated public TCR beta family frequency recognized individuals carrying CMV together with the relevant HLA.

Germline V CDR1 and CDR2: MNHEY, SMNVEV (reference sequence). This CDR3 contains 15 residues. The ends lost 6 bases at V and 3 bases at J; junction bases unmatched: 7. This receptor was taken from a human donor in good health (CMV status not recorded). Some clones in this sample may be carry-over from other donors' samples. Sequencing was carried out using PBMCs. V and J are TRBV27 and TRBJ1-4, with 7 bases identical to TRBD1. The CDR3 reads CASRSRDRPNEKLFF. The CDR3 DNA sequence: TGTGCCAGCAGAAGCCGGGACAGACCTAATGAAAAACTGTTTTTT.